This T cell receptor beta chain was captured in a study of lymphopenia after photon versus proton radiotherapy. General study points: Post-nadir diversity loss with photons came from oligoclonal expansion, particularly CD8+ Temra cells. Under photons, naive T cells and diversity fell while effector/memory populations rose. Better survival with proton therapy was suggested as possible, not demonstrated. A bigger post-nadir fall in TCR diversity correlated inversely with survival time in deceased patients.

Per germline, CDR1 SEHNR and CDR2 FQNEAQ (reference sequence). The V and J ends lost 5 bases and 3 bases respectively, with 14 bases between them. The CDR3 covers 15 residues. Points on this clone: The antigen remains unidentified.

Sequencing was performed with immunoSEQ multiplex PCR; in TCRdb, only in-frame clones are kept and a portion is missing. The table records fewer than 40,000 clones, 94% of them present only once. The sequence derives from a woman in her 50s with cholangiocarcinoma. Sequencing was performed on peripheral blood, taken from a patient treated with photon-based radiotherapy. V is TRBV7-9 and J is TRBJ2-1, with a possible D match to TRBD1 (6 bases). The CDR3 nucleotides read TGTGCCAGCAGCCCTGGGACAACCTACTACAATGAGCAGTTCTTC. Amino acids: CASSPGTTYYNEQFF. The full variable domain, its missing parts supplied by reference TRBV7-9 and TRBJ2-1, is DTGVSQNPRHKITKRGQNVTFRCDPISEHNRLYWYRQTLGQGPEFLTYFQNEAQLEKSRLLSDRFSAERPKGSFSTLEIQRTEQGDSAMYLCASSPGTTYYNEQFFGPGTRLTVL.